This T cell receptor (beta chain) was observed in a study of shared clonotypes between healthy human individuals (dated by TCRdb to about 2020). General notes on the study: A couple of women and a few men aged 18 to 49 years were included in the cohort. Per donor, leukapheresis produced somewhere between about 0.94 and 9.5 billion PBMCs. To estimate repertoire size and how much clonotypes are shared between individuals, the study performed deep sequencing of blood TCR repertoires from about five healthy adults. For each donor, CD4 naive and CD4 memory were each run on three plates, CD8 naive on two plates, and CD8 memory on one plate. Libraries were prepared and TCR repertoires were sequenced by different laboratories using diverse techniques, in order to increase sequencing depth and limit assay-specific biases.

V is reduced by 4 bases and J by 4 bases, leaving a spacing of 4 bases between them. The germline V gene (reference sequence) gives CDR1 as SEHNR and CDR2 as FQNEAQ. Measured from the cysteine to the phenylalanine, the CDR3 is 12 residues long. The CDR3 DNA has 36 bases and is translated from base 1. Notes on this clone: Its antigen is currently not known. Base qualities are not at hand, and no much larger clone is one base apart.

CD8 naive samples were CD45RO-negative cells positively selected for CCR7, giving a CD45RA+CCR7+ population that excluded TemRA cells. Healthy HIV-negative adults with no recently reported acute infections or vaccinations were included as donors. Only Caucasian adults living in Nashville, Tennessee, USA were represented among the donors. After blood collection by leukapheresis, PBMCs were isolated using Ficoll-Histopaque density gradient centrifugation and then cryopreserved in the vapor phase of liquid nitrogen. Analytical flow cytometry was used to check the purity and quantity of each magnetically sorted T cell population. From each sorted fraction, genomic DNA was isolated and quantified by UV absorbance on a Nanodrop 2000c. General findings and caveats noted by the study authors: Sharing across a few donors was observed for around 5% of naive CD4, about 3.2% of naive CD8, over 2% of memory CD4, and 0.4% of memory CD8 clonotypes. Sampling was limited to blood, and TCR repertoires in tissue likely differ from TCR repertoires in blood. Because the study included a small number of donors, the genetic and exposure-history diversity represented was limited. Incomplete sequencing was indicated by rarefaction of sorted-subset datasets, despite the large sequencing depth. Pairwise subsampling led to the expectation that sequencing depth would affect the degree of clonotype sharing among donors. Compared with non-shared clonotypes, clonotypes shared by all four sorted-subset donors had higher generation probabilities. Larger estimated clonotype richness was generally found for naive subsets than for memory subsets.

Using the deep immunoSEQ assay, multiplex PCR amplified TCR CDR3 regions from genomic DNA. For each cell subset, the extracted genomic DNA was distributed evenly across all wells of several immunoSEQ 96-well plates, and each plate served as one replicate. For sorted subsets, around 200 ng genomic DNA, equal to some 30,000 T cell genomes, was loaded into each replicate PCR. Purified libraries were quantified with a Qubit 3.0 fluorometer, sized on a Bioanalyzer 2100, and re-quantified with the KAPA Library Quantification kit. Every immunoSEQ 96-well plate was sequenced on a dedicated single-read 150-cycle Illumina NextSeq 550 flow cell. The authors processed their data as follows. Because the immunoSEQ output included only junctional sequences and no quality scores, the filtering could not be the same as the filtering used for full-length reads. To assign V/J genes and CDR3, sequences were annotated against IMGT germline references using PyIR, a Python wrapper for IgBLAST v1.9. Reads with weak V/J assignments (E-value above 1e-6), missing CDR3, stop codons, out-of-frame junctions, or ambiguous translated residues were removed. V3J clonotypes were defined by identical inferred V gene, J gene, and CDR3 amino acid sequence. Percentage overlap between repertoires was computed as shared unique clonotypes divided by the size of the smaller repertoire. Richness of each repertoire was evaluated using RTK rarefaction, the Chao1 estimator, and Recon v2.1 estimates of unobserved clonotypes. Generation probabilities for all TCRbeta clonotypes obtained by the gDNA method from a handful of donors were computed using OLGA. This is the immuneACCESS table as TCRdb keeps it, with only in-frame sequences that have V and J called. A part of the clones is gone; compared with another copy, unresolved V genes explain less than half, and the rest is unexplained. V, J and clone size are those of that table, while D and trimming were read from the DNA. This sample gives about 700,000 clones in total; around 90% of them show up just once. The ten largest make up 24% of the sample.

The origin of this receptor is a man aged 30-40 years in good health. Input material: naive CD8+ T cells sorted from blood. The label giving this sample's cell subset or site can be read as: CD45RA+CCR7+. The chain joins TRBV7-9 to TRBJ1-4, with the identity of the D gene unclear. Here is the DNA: TGTGCCAGCAGCTCAAGTAATGAAAAACTGTTTTTT. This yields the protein CASSSSNEKLFF.